The TCR beta chain described here comes from a study of response to subunit inactivated influenza vaccine (dated by TCRdb to about 2018). Study-level background: Deep quantitative T cell receptor repertoire profiling was used in the study to track responses to a trivalent subunit inactivated influenza vaccine.

The library was prepared using RT-PCR. The sequencer listed for this sample is Illumina HiSeq 2500. TCRdb handled the public reads itself, with Q25 trimming in fastp and clone calling in MiXCR, and kept productive beta chains. Each CDR3 protein appears once, grouped with its most common genes and DNA. The sample has about 540,000 distinct CDR3 sequences on record, under 30% of them singletons. 2.5% to 3.5% of the sample is held by the ten biggest clonotypes. Notes on this clonotype: Its antigen is still unknown. Qualities for individual bases were not recorded, and no much larger clone is one base off.

From its cysteine to its phenylalanine, the CDR3 spans 16 amino acids. The kept DNA is CDR3 alone, 48 bases in frame from the first base. CDR1 SGHRS and CDR2 YFSETQ were looked up in the germline V gene. Trimming takes 0 bases from V and 2 bases from J, and the germline ends sit 9 bases apart. General findings and caveats noted by the study authors: The authors proposed that each seasonal influenza vaccination may bring in only a limited number of new T cells.

These data were likewise used in another study, on T cells expressing NK-cell markers. Looking at the second paper: TCR beta cDNA libraries were made by 5'RACE template switching that added a universal primer site and unique molecular identifiers. In sorted CD3+CD56+NKG2C+, CD3+CD56+NKG2C- and CD3+CD56-NKG2C+ T-cell subsets from several donors, TCR beta-chain repertoires were profiled. Of the eight sequenced donors, seven were found to be HCMV-seropositive and one was found to be HCMV-seronegative. In several experiments an anti-gammadeltaTCR antibody was added to restrict sorting to alphabetaTCR-expressing T cells. In several donors, the dominant CD3+CD56+NKG2C+ clonotypes were found to rank among the top 10 CD8+ clonotypes and to make up roughly 1.0-7.0% of CD8+ T cells. Those dominant clonotypes were again the most abundant among CD3+CD56-NKG2C+ cells in several donors, at roughly 25-65%. Whether the expanded NKG2C-expressing T cell clones were specific for HCMV antigens remained unclear. Randomly selected healthy volunteers, three men and five women, were used as the eight sequenced donors. HCMV-specific IgG was detected in serum with a commercial ELISA kit to determine HCMV serostatus. Ficoll density gradient centrifugation was used to isolate peripheral blood mononuclear cells from blood. CD4+ and CD8+ T cells were isolated from PBMC by magnetic immunoseparation with Miltenyi isolation kits. cDNA synthesis was primed from the TCR beta constant segment, followed by two successive PCR amplification steps. Libraries were sequenced as 2 x 150 bp reads on Illumina HiSeq 2000/2500, MiSeq or NextSeq. Reads were demultiplexed and grouped by UMI with MIGEC, and clonotypes were assembled and quantified with MiTCR. To remove erroneous sequences, TCR cDNA sequences were retained only when supported by two or more reads. The tcR package was used for downstream repertoire analysis, and clonotypes were matched between fractions using CDR3 nucleotide sequence together with V segment. VDJmatch was used to annotate antigen specificity against VDJdb, with one amino acid substitution in CDR3 permitted.

This receptor was identified in a man aged 50-60 years who received an inactivated influenza vaccine. Donor details come from another sample of the same person, matched by shared clones. The specimen comprised CD4+ T cells sorted from PBMCs, sampled 12 days after vaccination. This receptor chain uses TRBV5-1 and TRBJ1-6; no D gene can be assigned with confidence. The nucleotide sequence reads TGCGCCAGCAGCTTGGATCAGCGAACCTATAATTCACCCCTCCACTTT. It is translated as CASSLDQRTYNSPLHF.